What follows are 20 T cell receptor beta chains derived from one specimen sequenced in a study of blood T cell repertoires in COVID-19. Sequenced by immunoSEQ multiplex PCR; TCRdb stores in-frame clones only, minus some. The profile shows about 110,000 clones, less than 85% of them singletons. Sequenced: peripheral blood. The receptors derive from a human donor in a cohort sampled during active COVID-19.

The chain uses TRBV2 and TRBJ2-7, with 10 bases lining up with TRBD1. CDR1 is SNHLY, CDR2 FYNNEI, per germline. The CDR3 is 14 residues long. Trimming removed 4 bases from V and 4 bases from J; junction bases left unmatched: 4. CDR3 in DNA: TGTGCCAGCAGTGGGTGGACAGGGGGATACGAGCAGTACTTC. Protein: CASSGWTGGYEQYF.

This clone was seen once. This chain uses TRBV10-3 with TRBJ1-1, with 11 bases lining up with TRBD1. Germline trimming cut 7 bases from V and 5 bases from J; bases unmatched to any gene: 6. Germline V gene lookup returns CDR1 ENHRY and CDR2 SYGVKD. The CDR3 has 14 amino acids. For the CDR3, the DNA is TGTGCCATCAAGGACAGGGGGCTTGTGACTGAAGCTTTCTTT. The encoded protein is CAIKDRGLVTEAFF.

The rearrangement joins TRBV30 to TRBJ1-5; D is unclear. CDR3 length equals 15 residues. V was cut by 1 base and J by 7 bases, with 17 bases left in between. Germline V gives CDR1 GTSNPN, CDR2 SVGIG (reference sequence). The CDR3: CAWSGTSVRYQPQHF. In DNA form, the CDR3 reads TGTGCCTGGAGTGGGACTTCTGTACGGTACCAGCCCCAGCATTTT.

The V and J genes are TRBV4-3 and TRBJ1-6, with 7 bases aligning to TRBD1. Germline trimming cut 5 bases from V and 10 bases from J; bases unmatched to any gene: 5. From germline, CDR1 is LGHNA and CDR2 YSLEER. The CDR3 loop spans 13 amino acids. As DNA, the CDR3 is TGCGCCAGCAGCTTCGGGACAGCATCACCCCTCCACTTT. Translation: CASSFGTASPLHF.

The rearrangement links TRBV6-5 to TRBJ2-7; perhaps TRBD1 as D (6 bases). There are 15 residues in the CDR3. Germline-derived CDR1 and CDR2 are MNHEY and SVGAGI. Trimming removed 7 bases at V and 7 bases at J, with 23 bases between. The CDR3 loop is CASNNRDKDRQEQYF. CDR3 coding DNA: TGTGCCAGCAACAACCGGGACAAGGATCGGCAAGAGCAGTACTTC.

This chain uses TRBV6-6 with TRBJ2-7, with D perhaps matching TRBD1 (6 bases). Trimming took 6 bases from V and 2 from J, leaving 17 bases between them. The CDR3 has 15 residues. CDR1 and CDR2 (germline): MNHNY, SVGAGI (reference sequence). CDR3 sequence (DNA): TGTGCCAGCAGCTCTCCTTCGACAGGTCCCTACGAGCAGTACTTC. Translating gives CASSSPSTGPYEQYF.

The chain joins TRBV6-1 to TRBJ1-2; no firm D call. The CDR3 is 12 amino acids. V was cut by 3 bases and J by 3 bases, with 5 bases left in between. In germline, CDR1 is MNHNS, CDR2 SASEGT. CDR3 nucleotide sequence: TGTGCCAGCAGTGAGGCTGACTATGGCTACACCTTC. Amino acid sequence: CASSEADYGYTF.

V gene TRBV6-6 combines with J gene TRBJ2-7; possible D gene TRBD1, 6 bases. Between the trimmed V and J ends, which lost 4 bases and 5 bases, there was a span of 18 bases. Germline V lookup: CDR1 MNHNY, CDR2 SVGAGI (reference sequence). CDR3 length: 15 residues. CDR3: CASSSGQILANEQYF. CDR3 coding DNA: TGTGCCAGCAGTTCTGGACAGATTTTAGCCAACGAGCAGTACTTC.

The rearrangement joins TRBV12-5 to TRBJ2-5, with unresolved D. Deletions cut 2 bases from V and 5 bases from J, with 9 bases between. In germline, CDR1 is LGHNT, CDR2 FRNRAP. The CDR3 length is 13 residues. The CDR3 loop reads CASGLPGGETQYF. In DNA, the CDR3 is TGTGCTAGTGGTTTGCCGGGTGGGGAGACCCAGTACTTC. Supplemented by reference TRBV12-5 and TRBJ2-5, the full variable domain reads DARVTQTPRHKVTEMGQEVTMRCQPILGHNTVFWYRQTMMQGLELLAYFRNRAPLDDSGMPKDRFSAEMPDATLATLKIQPSEPRDSAVYFCASGLPGGETQYFGPGTRLLVL.

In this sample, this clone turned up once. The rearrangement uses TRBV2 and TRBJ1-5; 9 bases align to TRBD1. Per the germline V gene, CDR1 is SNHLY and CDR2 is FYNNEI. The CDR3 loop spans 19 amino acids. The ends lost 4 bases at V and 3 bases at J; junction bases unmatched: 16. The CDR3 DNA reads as TGTGCCAGCAGTGGAACTCGGACAGGGGAATTAGTTCCCAATCAGCCCCAGCATTTT. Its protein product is CASSGTRTGELVPNQPQHF.

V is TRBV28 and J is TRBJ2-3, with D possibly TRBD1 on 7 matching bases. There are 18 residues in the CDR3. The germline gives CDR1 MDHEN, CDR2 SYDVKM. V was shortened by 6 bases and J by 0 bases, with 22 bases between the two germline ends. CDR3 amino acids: CASSPPPGDRFSTDTQYF. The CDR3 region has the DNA TGTGCCAGCAGCCCTCCTCCGGGGGACAGATTTAGCACAGATACGCAGTATTTT.

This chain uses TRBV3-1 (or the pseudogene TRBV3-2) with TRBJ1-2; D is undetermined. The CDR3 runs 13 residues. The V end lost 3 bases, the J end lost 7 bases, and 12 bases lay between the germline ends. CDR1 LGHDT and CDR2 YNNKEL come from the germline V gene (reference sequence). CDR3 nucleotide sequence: TGTGCCAGCAGCCAGCCGGGAAGGAGTGGCTACACCTTC. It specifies CASSQPGRSGYTF.

This chain's CDR3 is CATSPRSALYEQYF. The DNA of the CDR3 is TGTGCCACCAGTCCGCGGTCAGCTTTGTACGAGCAGTACTTC. This chain uses TRBV24-1 with TRBJ2-7, with D hard to call. Germline-derived CDR1 and CDR2 are KGHDR and SFDVKD. The CDR3 sequence is 14 residues long. Trimming took 6 bases from V and 4 from J, leaving 15 bases between them.

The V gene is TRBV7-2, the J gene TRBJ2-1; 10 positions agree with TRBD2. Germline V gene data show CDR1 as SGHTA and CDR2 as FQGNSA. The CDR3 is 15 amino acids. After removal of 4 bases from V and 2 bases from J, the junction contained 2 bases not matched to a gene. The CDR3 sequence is CASSWSGGAYNEQFF. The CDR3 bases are TGTGCCAGCAGCTGGAGCGGGGGGGCCTACAATGAGCAGTTCTTC.

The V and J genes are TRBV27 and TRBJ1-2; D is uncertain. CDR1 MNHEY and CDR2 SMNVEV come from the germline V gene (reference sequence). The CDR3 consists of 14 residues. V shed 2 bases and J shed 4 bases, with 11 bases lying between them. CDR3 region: CASSLRPTSYGYTF. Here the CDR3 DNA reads TGTGCCAGCAGTTTAAGGCCGACTAGCTATGGCTACACCTTC.

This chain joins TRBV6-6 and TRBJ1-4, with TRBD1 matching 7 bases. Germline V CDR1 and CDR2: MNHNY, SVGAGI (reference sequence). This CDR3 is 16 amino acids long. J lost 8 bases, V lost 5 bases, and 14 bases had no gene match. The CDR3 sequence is CASSRTGQPSGEKLFF. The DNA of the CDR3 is TGTGCCAGCAGTAGAACGGGACAGCCGAGTGGAGAAAAACTGTTTTTT.

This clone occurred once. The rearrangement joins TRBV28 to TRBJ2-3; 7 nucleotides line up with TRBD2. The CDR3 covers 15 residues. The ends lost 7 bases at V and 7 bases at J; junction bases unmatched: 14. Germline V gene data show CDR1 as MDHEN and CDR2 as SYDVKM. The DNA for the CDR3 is TGTGCCAGCACCACGATTGGCGGGGGTTGGCATACGCAGTATTTT. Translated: CASTTIGGGWHTQYF.

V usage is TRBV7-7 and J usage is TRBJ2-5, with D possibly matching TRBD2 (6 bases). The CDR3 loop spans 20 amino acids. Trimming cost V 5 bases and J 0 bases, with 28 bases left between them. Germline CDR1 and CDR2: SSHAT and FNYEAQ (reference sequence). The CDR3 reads CASSRGVSGSLGAYQETQYF. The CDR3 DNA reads TGTGCCAGCAGCAGAGGAGTCAGCGGGTCGCTCGGGGCGTACCAAGAGACCCAGTACTTC.

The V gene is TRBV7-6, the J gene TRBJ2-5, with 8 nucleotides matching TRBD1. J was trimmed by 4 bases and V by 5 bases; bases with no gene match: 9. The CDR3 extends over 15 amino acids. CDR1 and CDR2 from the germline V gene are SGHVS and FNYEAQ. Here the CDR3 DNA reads TGTGCCAGCAGCCTCCTCAGGGGGCGGGTAGAGACCCAGTACTTC. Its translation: CASSLLRGRVETQYF.

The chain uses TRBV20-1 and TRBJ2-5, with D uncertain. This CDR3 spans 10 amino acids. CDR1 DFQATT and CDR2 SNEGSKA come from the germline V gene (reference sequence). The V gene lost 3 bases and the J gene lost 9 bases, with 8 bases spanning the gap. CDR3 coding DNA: TGCAGTGCTAGTCATACGGCCCAGTACTTC. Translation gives CSASHTAQYF.